Given below is one T cell receptor beta chain in context. Its antigen is unknown. The PCR was carried out with 60 Vbeta primers and 13 Jbeta primers. TCRdb keeps only in-frame clones here, not all; method: immunoSEQ multiplex PCR. The repertoire holds 150,000 to 200,000 clones, with roughly 84% as singletons. The data were taken from a study of cytomegalovirus exposure and HLA in healthy donors. Study-wide context: Earlier results showed 90 million to 130 million unique TCR beta sequences derived from approximately 170 million T cells.

Losses at the gene ends were 3 bases for V and 5 bases for J; bases not matched to a gene: 3. Per the germline V gene, CDR1 is SGHAT and CDR2 is FQNNGV. This CDR3 is built from 15 residues. Study-level findings and limits: Researchers catalogued approximately 170 TCR beta chains as cytomegalovirus-associated. Most TCR beta V segments were productive about 87% or about 30% of the time in an earlier analysis.

The clonotype comes from a man aged 45-60 years in good health and CMV-seropositive. Sequences were obtained from PBMCs. The chain employs TRBV11-2 and TRBJ2-5, with TRBD2 matching over 13 bases. The CDR3 nucleotides read TGTGCCAGCAGCTTGGGACTAGCGGGAACCGAGACCCAGTACTTC. This encodes CASSLGLAGTETQYF.